Sequencing of this T cell receptor beta chain was carried out in a study of control samples from healthy donors and cancer patients. Produced via immunoSEQ multiplex PCR; TCRdb's table is partial and in-frame only. The sample shows tens of thousands of clones, about 90% of them seen only once. The clonotype originates from a woman between 50 and 59 years old in good health. The sequenced material came from blood.

CDR3 amino acids: CASSQGRADTQYF. The CDR3 nucleotides read TGCGCCAGCAGCCAAGGGCGTGCAGATACGCAGTATTTT. V is TRBV4-1 and J is TRBJ2-3; D is ambiguous. Germline V CDR1 and CDR2: MGHRA, YSYEKL. The CDR3 totals 13 residues. V lost 1 base and J 4 bases, leaving 6 bases between the germline ends.